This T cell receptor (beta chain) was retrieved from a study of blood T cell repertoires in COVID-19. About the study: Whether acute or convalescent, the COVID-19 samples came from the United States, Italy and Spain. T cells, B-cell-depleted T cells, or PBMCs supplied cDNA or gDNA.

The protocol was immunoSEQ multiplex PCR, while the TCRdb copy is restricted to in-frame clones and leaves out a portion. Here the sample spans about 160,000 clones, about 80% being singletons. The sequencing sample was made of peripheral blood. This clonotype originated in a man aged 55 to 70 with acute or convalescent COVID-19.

The CDR3 loop is CASTGQGGLYTQYF. The CDR3 coding sequence is TGTGCCAGCACCGGACAGGGGGGACTTTATACGCAGTATTTT. The gene calls are TRBV3-1 (or the pseudogene TRBV3-2) and TRBJ2-3; 10 bases line up with TRBD1. The CDR3 sequence is 14 residues long. The J segment lost 7 bases and the V segment lost 7 bases, leaving 8 bases of the junction unmatched. From germline, CDR1 is LGHDT and CDR2 YNNKEL (reference sequence).